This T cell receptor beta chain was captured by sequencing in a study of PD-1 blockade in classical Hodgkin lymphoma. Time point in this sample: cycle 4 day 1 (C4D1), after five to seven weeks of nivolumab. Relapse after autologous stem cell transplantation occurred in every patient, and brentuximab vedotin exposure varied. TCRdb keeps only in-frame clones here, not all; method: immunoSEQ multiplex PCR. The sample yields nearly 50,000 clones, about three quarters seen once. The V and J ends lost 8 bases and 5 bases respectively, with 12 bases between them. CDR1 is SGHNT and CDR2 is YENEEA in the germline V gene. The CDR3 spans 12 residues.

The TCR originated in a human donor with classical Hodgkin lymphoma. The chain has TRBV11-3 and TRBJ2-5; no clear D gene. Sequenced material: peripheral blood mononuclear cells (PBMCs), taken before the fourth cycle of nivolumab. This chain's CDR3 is CASGYPRETQYF. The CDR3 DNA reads TGTGCCAGCGGATATCCCAGGGAGACCCAGTACTTC.